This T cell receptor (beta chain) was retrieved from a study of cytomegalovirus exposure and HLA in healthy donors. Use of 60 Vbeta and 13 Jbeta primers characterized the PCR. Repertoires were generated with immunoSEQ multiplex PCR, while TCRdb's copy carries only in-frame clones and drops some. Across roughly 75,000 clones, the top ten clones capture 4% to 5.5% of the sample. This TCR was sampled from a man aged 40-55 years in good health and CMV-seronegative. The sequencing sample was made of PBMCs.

In DNA form, the CDR3 reads TGTGCCAGCTCACCTGCGACACAGACCTACGAGCAGTACTTC. It is translated as CASSPATQTYEQYF. The chain couples TRBV18 to TRBJ2-7, with D unclear. CDR1 is KGHSH and CDR2 is LQKENI in the germline V gene. With 3 bases removed from V and 2 bases from J, the gap between germline ends came to 11 bases. CDR3 length: 14 amino acids.